Reported below is one T cell receptor (beta chain). The data were produced by immunoSEQ multiplex PCR, yet TCRdb's version contains in-frame clones alone and is incomplete. The sample includes more than 150,000 clones, about 80% seen only once; the top ten take 2.5% to 3%. These data are taken from a study of cytomegalovirus exposure and HLA in healthy donors. The CDR3 covers 16 residues. The donors were part of the validation cohort of 120 subjects. That cohort was separate from the first cohort, which comprised about 730 subjects. The chain is built from TRBV1 and TRBJ2-5; TRBD2 is the table's D call and was not checked against the DNA. TRBV1 is tagged as a pseudogene. Sequenced material: PBMCs. The sequence came from a woman aged 18-29 years in good health and CMV-seropositive. For the CDR3, the DNA is TGCACCAGCAGCCCCCTGAGGACTAGCGCCCAAGAGACCCAGTACTTC. Its protein is CTSSPLRTSAQETQYF.